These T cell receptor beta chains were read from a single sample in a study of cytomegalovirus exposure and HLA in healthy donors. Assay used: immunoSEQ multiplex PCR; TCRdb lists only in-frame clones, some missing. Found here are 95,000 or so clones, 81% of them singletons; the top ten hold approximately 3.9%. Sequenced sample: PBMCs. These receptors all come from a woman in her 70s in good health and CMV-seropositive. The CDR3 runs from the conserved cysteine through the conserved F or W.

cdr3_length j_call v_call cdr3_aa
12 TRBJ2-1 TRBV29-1 CSSGVSRNEQFF
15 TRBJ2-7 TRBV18 CASSPFFGSGDEQYF
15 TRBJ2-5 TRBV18 CASSPFDRGKETQYF
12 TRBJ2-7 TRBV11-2 CASSLGLYEQYF
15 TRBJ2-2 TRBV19 CASSNRGANTGELFF
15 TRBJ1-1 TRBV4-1 CASSQDVAGLTEAFF
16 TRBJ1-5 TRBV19 CASSIWSSGSNQPQHF
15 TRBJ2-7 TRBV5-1 CASSLEGTSGYEQYF
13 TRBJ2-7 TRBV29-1 CSVDGTGSNEQYF
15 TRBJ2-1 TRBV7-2 CASSLTQGAYNEQFF
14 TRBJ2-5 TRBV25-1 CASTGTGRGETQYF
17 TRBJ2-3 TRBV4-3 CASSQLSGLVIADTQYF
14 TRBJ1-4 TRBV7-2 CASSFGGTNEKLFF
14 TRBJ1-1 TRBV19 CASSHLTVNTEAFF